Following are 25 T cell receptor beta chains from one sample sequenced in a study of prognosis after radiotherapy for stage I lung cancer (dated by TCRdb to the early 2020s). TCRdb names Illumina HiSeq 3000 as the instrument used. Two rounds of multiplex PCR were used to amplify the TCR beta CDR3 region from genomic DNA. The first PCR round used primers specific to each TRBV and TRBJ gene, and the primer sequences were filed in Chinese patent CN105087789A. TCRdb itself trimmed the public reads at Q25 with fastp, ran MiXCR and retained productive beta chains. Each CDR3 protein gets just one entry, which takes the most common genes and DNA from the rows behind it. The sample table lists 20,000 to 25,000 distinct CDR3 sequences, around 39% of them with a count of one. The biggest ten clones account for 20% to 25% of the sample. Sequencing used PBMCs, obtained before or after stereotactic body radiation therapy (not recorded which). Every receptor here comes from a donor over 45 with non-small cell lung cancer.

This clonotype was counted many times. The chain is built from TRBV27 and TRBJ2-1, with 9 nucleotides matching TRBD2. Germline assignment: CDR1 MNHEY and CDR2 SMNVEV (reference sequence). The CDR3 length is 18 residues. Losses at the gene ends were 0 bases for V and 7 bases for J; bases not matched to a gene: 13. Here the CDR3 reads CASSLSGLAGPKGNEQFF. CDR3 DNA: TGTGCCAGCAGTTTATCGGGGCTAGCGGGACCCAAAGGAAATGAGCAGTTCTTC.

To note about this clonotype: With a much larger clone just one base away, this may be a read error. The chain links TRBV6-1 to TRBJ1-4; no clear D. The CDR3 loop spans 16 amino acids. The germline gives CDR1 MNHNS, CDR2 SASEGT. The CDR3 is CASSSTGAGENERLFF. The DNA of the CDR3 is TGTGCCAGCAGCTCGACCGGCGCAGGAGAGAATGAAAGACTGTTTTTT.

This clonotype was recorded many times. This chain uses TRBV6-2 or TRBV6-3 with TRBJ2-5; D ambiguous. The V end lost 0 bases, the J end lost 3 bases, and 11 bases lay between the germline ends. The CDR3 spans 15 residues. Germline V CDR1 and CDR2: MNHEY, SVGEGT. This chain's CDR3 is CASSYSGLVEETQYF. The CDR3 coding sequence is TGTGCCAGCAGTTACTCGGGCTTAGTAGAAGAGACCCAGTACTTC.

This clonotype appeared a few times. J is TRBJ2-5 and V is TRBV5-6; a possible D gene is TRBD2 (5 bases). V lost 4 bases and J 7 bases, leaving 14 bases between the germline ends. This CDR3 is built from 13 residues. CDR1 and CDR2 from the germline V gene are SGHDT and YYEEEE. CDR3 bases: TGTGCCAGCAGCAAGGACTCCGGGGTGACCCAGTACTTC. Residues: CASSKDSGVTQYF.

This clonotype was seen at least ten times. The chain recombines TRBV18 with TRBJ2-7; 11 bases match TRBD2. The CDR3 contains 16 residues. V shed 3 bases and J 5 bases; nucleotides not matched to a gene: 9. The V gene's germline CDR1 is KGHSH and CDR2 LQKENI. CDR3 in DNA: TGTGCCAGCTCACCGATTACTAGCGGGAGACCCCACGAGCAGTACTTC. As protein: CASSPITSGRPHEQYF.

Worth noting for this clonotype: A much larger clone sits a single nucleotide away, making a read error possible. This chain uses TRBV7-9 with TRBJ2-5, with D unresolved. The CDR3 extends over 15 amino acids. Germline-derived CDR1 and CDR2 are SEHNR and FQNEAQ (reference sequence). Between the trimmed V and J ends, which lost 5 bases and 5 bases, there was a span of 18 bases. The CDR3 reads CASSRTYPGWETQYF. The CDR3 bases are TGTGCCAGCAGCCGCACGTACCCGGGCTGGGAGACCCAGTACTTC.

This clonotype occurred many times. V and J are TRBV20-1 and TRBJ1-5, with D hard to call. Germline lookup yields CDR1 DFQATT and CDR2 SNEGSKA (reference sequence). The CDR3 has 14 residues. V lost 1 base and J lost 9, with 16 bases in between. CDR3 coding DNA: TGCAGTGCTAGAGCTGGGCCGGGTTCGACGCCCCAGCATTTT. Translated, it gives CSARAGPGSTPQHF.

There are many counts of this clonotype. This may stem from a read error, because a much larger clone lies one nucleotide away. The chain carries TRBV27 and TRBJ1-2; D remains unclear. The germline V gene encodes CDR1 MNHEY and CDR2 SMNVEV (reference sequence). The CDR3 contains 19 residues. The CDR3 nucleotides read TGTGCCAGCAGTTTATACGCAATACGACGCGCGATAAAGGACTATGGCCACACCTTC. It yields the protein CASSLYAIRRAIKDYGHTF.

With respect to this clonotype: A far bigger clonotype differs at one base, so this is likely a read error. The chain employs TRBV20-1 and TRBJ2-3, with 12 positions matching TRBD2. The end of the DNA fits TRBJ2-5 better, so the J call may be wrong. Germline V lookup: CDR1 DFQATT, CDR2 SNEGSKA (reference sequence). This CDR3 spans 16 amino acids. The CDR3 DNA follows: TGCAGTGCTAGAGACTCGACTAGCGGGGGATCGTGTACCCAGTACTTC. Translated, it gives CSARDSTSGGSCTQYF.

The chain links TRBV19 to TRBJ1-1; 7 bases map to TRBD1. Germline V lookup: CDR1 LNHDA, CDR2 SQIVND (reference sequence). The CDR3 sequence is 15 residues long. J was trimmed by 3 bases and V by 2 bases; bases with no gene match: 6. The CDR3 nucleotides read TGTGCCAGTAGTATACTTTCCAGGGGGGACACTGAAGCTTTCTTT. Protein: CASSILSRGDTEAFF.

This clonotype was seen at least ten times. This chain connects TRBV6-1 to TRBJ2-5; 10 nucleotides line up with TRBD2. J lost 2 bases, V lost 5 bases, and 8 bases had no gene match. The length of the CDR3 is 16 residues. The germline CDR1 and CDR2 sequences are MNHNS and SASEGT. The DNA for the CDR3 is TGTGCCAGCAGTCGCCTGGCTAGCGGGAGTCAAGAGACCCAGTACTTC. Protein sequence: CASSRLASGSQETQYF.

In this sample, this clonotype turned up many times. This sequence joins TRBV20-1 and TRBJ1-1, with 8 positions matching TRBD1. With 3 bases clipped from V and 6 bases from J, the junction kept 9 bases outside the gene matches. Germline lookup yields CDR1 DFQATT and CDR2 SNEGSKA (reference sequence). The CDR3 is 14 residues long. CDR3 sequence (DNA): TGCAGTGCTAGTCGCGGACAGGGAAGAGCTGAAGCTTTCTTT. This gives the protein CSASRGQGRAEAFF.

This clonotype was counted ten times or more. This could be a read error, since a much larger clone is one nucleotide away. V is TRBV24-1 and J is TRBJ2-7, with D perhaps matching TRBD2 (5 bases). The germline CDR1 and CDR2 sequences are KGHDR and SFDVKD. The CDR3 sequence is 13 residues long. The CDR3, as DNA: TGTGCCACAAGTGAGGGAGTCTCCTACGAGCAGTACTTC. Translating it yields CATSEGVSYEQYF.

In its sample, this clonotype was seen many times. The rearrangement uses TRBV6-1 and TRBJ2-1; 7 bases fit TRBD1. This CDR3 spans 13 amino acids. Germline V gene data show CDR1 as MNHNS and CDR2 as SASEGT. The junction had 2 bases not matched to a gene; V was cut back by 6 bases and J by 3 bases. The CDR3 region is CASRAGGYNEQFF. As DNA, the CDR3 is TGTGCCAGCAGGGCAGGGGGCTACAATGAGCAGTTCTTC.

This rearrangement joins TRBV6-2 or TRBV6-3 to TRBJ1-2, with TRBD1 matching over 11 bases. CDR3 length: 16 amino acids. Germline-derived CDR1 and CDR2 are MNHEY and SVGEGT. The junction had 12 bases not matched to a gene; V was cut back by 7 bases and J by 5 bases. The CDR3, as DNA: TGTGCCAGCACTACCGTCACCGGGACAGGGGGGTATGGCTACACCTTC. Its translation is CASTTVTGTGGYGYTF.

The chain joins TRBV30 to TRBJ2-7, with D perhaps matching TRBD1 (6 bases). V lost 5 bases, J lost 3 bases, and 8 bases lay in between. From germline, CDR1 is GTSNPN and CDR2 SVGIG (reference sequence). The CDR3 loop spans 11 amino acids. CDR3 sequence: CAWADSYEQYF. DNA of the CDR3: TGTGCCTGGGCGGACAGCTACGAGCAGTACTTC.

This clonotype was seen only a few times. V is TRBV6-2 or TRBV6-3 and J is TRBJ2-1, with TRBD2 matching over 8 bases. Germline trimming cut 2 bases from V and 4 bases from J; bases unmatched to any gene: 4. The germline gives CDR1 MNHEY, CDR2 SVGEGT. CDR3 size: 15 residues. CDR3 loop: CASSYELAGYNEQFF. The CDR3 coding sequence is TGTGCCAGCAGTTACGAGCTAGCGGGTTACAATGAGCAGTTCTTC.

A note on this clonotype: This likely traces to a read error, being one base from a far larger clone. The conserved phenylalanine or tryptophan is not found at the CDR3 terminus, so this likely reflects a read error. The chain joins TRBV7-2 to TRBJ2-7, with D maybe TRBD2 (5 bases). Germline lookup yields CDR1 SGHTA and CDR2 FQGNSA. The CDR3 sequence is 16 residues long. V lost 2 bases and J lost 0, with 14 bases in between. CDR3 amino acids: CASSLSATRVSYEQYS. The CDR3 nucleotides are TGTGCCAGCAGCTTATCCGCGACGAGGGTCTCCTACGAGCAGTACTCC.

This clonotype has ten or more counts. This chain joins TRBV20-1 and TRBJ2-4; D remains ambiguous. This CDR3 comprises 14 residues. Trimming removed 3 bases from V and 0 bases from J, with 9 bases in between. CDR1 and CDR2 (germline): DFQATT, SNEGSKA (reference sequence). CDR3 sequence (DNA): TGCAGTGCTAGGGCAGTACTAGCCAAAAACATTCAGTACTTC. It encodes CSARAVLAKNIQYF.

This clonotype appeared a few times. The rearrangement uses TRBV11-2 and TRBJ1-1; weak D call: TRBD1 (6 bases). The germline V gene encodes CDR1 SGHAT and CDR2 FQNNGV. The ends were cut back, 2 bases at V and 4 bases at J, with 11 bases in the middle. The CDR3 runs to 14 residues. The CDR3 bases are TGTGCCAGCAGCTTAAGGGGGGGACTCACTGAAGCTTTCTTT. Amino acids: CASSLRGGLTEAFF.

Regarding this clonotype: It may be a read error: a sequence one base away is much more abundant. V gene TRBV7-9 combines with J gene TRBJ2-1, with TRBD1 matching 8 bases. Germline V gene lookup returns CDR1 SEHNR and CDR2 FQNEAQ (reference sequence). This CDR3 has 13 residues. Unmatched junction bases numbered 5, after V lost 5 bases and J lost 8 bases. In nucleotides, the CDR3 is TGTGCCAGCAGCCGTCAGGGGGCGGATGAGCAGTTCTTC. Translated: CASSRQGADEQFF.

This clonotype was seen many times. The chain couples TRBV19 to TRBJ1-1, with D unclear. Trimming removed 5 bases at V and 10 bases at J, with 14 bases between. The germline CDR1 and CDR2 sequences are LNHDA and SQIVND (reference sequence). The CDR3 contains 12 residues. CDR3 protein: CASSEIGGVAFF. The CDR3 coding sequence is TGTGCCAGTAGTGAGATTGGAGGCGTAGCTTTCTTT. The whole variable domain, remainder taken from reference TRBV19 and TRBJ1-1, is DGGITQSPKYLFRKEGQNVTLSCEQNLNHDAMYWYRQDPGQGLRLIYYSQIVNDFQKGDIAEGYSVSREKKESFPLTVTSAQKNPTAFYLCASSEIGGVAFFGQGTRLTVV.

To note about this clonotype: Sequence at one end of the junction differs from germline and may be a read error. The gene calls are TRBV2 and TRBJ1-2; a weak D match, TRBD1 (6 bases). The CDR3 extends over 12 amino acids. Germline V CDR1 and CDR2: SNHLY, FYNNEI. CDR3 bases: TGTGCCAGCAGGGAAGGGGGGGTCGGCTACACCTTC. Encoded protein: CASREGGVGYTF. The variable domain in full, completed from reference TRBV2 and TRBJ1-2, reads EPEVTQTPSHQVTQMGQEVILRCVPISNHLYFYWYRQILGQKVEFLVSFYNNEISEKSEIFDDQFSVERPDGSNFTLKIRSTKLEDSAMYFCASREGGVGYTFGSGTRLTVV.

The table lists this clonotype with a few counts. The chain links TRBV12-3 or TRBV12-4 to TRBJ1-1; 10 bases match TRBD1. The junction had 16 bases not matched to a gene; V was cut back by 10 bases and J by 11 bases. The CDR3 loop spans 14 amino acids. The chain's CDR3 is CAIGGGRTGGEAFF. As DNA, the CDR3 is TGTGCCATCGGCGGTGGAAGGACAGGGGGTGAGGCTTTCTTT.

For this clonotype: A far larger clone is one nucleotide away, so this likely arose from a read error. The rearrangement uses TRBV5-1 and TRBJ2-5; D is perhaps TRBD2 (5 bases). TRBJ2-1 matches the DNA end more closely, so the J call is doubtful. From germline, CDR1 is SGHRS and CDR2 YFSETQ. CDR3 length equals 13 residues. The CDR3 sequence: CASSLGLIYEQFF. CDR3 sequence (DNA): TGCGCCAGCAGCTTGGGACTAATCTATGAGCAGTTCTTC.